A single sample is the source of the 20 T cell receptor beta chains below, sequenced in a study of T cells in Graves' hyperthyroidism and ophthalmopathy. Using RNA transcripts as the source, TCR beta CDR3 regions were amplified. HTBI primers drove first-round RT-PCR of the TCR CDR3. Each CDR3 protein gets one entry after TCRdb re-called the multiplex PCR reads with MiXCR. The data show fewer than 300,000 distinct CDR3 sequences, 13% to 15% seen once. Sequences were obtained from blood. All receptors derive from a woman in her forties or fifties with Graves' hyperthyroidism that later progressed to Graves' ophthalmopathy.

The chain links TRBV19 to TRBJ2-2, with 8 nucleotides matching TRBD2. The CDR3 spans 16 residues. V was clipped by 7 bases and J by 2 bases; unmatched bases: 9. Germline lookup yields CDR1 LNHDA and CDR2 SQIVND (reference sequence). The CDR3 spells CASTSGGRINTGELFF. The CDR3, as DNA: TGTGCCAGTACCTCTGGCGGGAGGATAAACACCGGGGAGCTGTTTTTT.

This clonotype occurred many times. The J gene is TRBJ2-1, the V gene TRBV28; the D gene is possibly TRBD1 (8 bases). Trimming took off 5 bases at V and 7 bases at J, with 18 bases between the two ends. CDR1 MDHEN and CDR2 SYDVKM come from the germline V gene. The CDR3 has 15 residues. CDR3 nucleotides: TGTGCCAGCAGTGAAGCCGAACAGGGGGGGAATGAGCAGTTCTTC. It encodes CASSEAEQGGNEQFF.

This clonotype occurred many times. The rearrangement uses TRBV30 and TRBJ2-7; 8 positions match TRBD1. Germline trimming cut 7 bases from V and 2 bases from J; bases unmatched to any gene: 7. The CDR3 runs to 13 residues. Germline CDR1 GTSNPN, CDR2 SVGIG (reference sequence). The CDR3 sequence: CASRGGQAYEQYF. The CDR3, as DNA: TGTGCCTCCCGAGGGGGACAGGCCTACGAGCAGTACTTC. The full variable domain, completed using reference TRBV30 and TRBJ2-7, is SQTIHQWPATLVQPVGSPLSLECTVEGTSNPNLYWYRQAAGRGLQLLFYSVGIGQISSEVPQNLSASRPQDRQFILSSKKLLLSDSGFYLCASRGGQAYEQYFGPGTRLTVT.

This sequence joins TRBV2 and TRBJ1-1; 8 nucleotides agree with TRBD1. V lost 8 bases, J lost 1 base, and 3 bases stayed unmatched. The CDR3 consists of 13 residues. Germline lookup yields CDR1 SNHLY and CDR2 FYNNEI. CDR3 region: CASVGQANTEAFF. The CDR3 coding sequence is TGTGCCAGCGTGGGACAGGCGAACACTGAAGCTTTCTTT.

This clonotype was detected only a few times. This chain uses TRBV4-2 with TRBJ1-2; weak D call: TRBD1 (5 bases). The CDR3 is made up of 14 amino acids. V was shortened by 3 bases and J by 6 bases, with 14 bases between the two germline ends. Germline lookup yields CDR1 LGHNA and CDR2 YNFKEQ. The CDR3 region has the DNA TGTGCCAGCAGCCAGGGCGGCAGGGAGCATGGCTACACCTTC. Amino acids: CASSQGGREHGYTF.

This clonotype has at least ten counts. The genes are TRBV2 and TRBJ1-2; a possible D gene is TRBD1 (5 bases). V lost 8 bases to trimming and J lost 3 bases, with 10 bases between them. The CDR3 has 12 amino acids. The V gene's germline CDR1 is SNHLY and CDR2 FYNNEI. The CDR3 region has the DNA TGTGCCAGCTCGACCAGGGACTATGGCTACACCTTC. Translation gives CASSTRDYGYTF.

In regard to this clonotype: A read error is possible here, since a much larger clone lies one base away. The rearrangement links TRBV24-1 to TRBJ2-1; no clear D. The length of the CDR3 is 13 residues. The V end lost 2 bases, the J end lost 7 bases, and 8 bases lay between the germline ends. Germline values: CDR1 KGHDR, CDR2 SFDVKD. The CDR3 DNA reads as TGTGCCACCAGTGATTCCCTCCGGAATGAGCAGTTCTTC. Its protein is CATSDSLRNEQFF.

This clonotype appeared once. One end of the junction is discordant with germline, which a read error may explain. CDR3 nucleotides: TGTGCCGGCAGGGGAGCCGAAGCTTTCTTT. As protein: CAGRGAEAFF. V gene TRBV2 combines with J gene TRBJ1-1; D is perhaps TRBD1 (6 bases). The CDR3 totals 10 residues. The germline V gene encodes CDR1 SNHLY and CDR2 FYNNEI.

The V and J genes are TRBV5-1 and TRBJ2-7, with 9 bases identical to TRBD1. The CDR3 has 15 residues. The germline V gene encodes CDR1 SGHRS and CDR2 YFSETQ. With 2 bases clipped from V and 5 bases from J, the junction kept 8 bases outside the gene matches. The CDR3 protein is CASSFQTGGIHEQYF. The CDR3 nucleotides read TGCGCCAGCAGCTTTCAAACAGGGGGCATCCACGAGCAGTACTTC.

This clonotype was seen ten or more times. The chain has TRBV28 and TRBJ1-1; no clear D. Looked up from germline, CDR1 is MDHEN and CDR2 is SYDVKM. This CDR3 is 16 amino acids long. V lost 4 bases and J 3 bases, leaving 18 bases between the germline ends. The CDR3 loop is CASSSAGGGIYTEAFF. The CDR3 coding sequence is TGTGCCAGCAGTTCCGCGGGAGGCGGCATCTACACTGAAGCTTTCTTT.

The chain combines TRBV18 with TRBJ1-5; D ambiguous. Germline V gene data show CDR1 as KGHSH and CDR2 as LQKENI. Trimming pared 3 bases from V and 5 bases from J, leaving 8 bases between. This CDR3 is 13 amino acids long. Here the CDR3 DNA reads TGTGCCAGCTCACCGACGCAGGATCAGCCCCAGCATTTT. Encoded protein: CASSPTQDQPQHF.

V is TRBV3-1 and J is TRBJ2-7; 10 bases match TRBD1. The CDR3 is made up of 14 amino acids. The V gene end was trimmed by 4 bases and the J gene end by 6 bases; junction bases not matched to a gene: 6. The V gene's germline CDR1 is LGHDT and CDR2 YNNKEL (reference sequence). The DNA for the CDR3 is TGTGCCAGCAGCCCCCGGGACAGGGGTGCCGAGCAGTACTTC. Its protein is CASSPRDRGAEQYF.

This clonotype was seen ten or more times. J is TRBJ1-4 and V is TRBV11-2, with TRBD1 as a possible D gene (5 bases). Germline-derived CDR1 and CDR2 are SGHAT and FQNNGV. V was trimmed by 2 bases and J by 8 bases, leaving 24 bases between them. The CDR3 is made up of 18 amino acids. The CDR3 spells CASSLRIDGGFWEEKLFF. The CDR3 bases are TGTGCCAGCAGCTTACGGATCGATGGGGGATTCTGGGAGGAAAAACTGTTTTTT.

Only a few counts were recorded for this clonotype. The chain has TRBV19 and TRBJ2-3, with 7 bases that match TRBD2. The CDR3 is 15 amino acids. Germline V lookup: CDR1 LNHDA, CDR2 SQIVND (reference sequence). V shed 0 bases, J shed 6 bases, and the junction held 6 bases outside the gene matches. CDR3 sequence reads: CASSIEPLALDTQYF. CDR3 nucleotide sequence: TGTGCCAGTAGTATAGAGCCACTAGCGTTGGATACGCAGTATTTT. The variable domain in full, with the rest retrieved from reference TRBV19 and TRBJ2-3, is DGGITQSPKYLFRKEGQNVTLSCEQNLNHDAMYWYRQDPGQGLRLIYYSQIVNDFQKGDIAEGYSVSREKKESFPLTVTSAQKNPTAFYLCASSIEPLALDTQYFGPGTRLTVL.

This clonotype was observed many times. The V call is TRBV3-1, the J call TRBJ2-7; 8 bases fit TRBD2. Germline CDR1 and CDR2: LGHDT and YNNKEL (reference sequence). The CDR3 covers 14 residues. The junction had 7 bases not matched to a gene; V was cut back by 8 bases and J by 1 base. In DNA form, the CDR3 reads TGTGCCAGCGCCCCGGGACTAGGGTCCTACGAGCAGTACTTC. This sequence encodes CASAPGLGSYEQYF.

Many counts were recorded for this clonotype. This sequence joins TRBV2 and TRBJ2-7; a possible D gene is TRBD1 (6 bases). Germline V lookup: CDR1 SNHLY, CDR2 FYNNEI. The CDR3 is 13 amino acids. The V end lost 4 bases, the J end lost 3 bases, and 10 bases lay between the germline ends. This CDR3 reads CASSGQVVYEQYF. CDR3 coding DNA: TGTGCCAGCAGTGGACAGGTTGTCTACGAGCAGTACTTC. The whole variable domain, filled in from reference TRBV2 and TRBJ2-7, reads EPEVTQTPSHQVTQMGQEVILRCVPISNHLYFYWYRQILGQKVEFLVSFYNNEISEKSEIFDDQFSVERPDGSNFTLKIRSTKLEDSAMYFCASSGQVVYEQYFGPGTRLTVT.

The chain links TRBV4-3 to TRBJ2-1; 7 bases line up with TRBD2. The V gene's germline CDR1 is LGHNA and CDR2 YSLEER. CDR3 length equals 14 residues. V gave up 6 bases and J gave up 2 bases; unmatched junction bases: 4. The CDR3 reads CASRGEGTYNEQFF. The CDR3 DNA is TGCGCCAGCAGAGGGGAGGGCACCTACAATGAGCAGTTCTTC.

The J gene is TRBJ2-1, the V gene TRBV5-1, with a possible D match to TRBD2 (5 bases). Germline V gives CDR1 SGHRS, CDR2 YFSETQ. The CDR3 consists of 15 residues. V was shortened by 1 base and J by 2 bases, with 10 bases between the two germline ends. CDR3 nucleotides: TGCGCCAGCAGCTTGCCCGGGGATGCCTACAATGAGCAGTTCTTC. Translating gives CASSLPGDAYNEQFF.

This clonotype was detected many times. V usage is TRBV12-3 or TRBV12-4 and J usage is TRBJ1-4; the match to TRBD1 covers 7 bases. The CDR3 spans 14 residues. Losses at the gene ends were 6 bases for V and 2 bases for J; bases not matched to a gene: 3. CDR3 loop: CASSPGQTNEKLFF. CDR3 coding DNA: TGTGCCAGCAGCCCGGGACAGACTAATGAAAAACTGTTTTTT.

CDR3 DNA: TGTGCCAGCAGCCAAGACTGGGCCACAAGAAGCGACGAGCAGTACTTC. Its protein is CASSQDWATRSDEQYF. This chain uses TRBV3-1 with TRBJ2-7; D remains unclear. The CDR3 has 16 amino acids. Germline-derived CDR1 and CDR2 are LGHDT and YNNKEL (reference sequence). V lost 0 bases, J lost 5 bases, and 17 bases lay in between.